This TCR beta chain is from a study of human CD8 memory T cell subsets. Frequency places this clonotype as medium-sized. UMI-labeled 5' RACE yielded the TCR beta libraries. TCRdb reanalyzed the 5' RACE reads, giving one entry per CDR3 protein sequence and no DNA. The sample includes 9,000 to 13,000 distinct CDR3 sequences. CDR3 length equals 15 residues. The germline V gene encodes CDR1 SQVTM and CDR2 ANQGSEA. This rearrangement joins TRBV29-1 to TRBJ2-3; TCRdb picks TRBD1, but there is no DNA to check that call. This sequence was found in a human donor in good health. Specimen: CD8+ stem-like memory T cells (TSCM and TCM) sorted from PBMCs. As for subset: stem-like memory CD8 T cells (TSTEM), CCR7+ PD-1- TIGIT-. The CDR3 loop reads CSVAGTGRGTDTQYF.